The 11 T cell receptor beta chains presented below share a single source sample, sequenced in a study of technical replicates of blood from several donors. TCRdb's copy holds only in-frame clones and misses some; the assay was immunoSEQ multiplex PCR. Among about 75,000 clones listed, about 97% were seen once. The sample consisted of T cells isolated from PBMCs. The origin of the receptors is a human donor in good health.

The DNA of the CDR3 is TGCGCCAGCAGCGAGAACACAGATACGCAGTATTTT. Residues: CASSENTDTQYF. The rearrangement joins TRBV5-1 to TRBJ2-3; no definite D call. CDR1 is SGHRS and CDR2 is YFSETQ in the germline V gene. Trimming took off 4 bases at V and 2 bases at J, with 5 bases between the two ends. This CDR3 spans 12 amino acids. Full variable domain (rest looked up from reference TRBV5-1 and TRBJ2-3): KAGVTQTPRYLIKTRGQQVTLSCSPISGHRSVSWYQQTPGQGLQFLFEYFSETQRNKGNFPGRFSGRQFSNSRSEMNVSTLELGDSALYLCASSENTDTQYFGPGTRLTVL.

V is TRBV2 and J is TRBJ1-1; TRBD1 matches at 8 bases. V lost 6 bases to trimming and J lost 1 base; unmatched junction nucleotides: 1. The germline V gene encodes CDR1 SNHLY and CDR2 FYNNEI. The CDR3 runs to 13 residues. Here the CDR3 reads CASRDRENTEAFF. The CDR3, as DNA: TGTGCCAGCAGGGACAGGGAGAACACTGAAGCTTTCTTT.

This clone has just one count. V is TRBV2 and J is TRBJ2-6; 7 bases map to TRBD1. The CDR3 runs to 15 residues. The germline gives CDR1 SNHLY, CDR2 FYNNEI. With V trimmed by 6 bases and J by 2 bases, 4 bases remained unmatched. CDR3 sequence (DNA): TGTGCCAGCAGCCAAGACAGGGCTGGGGCCAACGTCCTGACTTTC. It codes for CASSQDRAGANVLTF. The full variable domain, its missing parts supplied by reference TRBV2 and TRBJ2-6, is EPEVTQTPSHQVTQMGQEVILRCVPISNHLYFYWYRQILGQKVEFLVSFYNNEISEKSEIFDDQFSVERPDGSNFTLKIRSTKLEDSAMYFCASSQDRAGANVLTFGAGSRLTVL.

The genes are TRBV5-1 and TRBJ2-3, with D perhaps TRBD2 (5 bases). The length of the CDR3 is 17 residues. Trimming pared 0 bases from V and 0 bases from J, leaving 14 bases between. Germline lookup yields CDR1 SGHRS and CDR2 YFSETQ. Here the CDR3 reads CASSLAGAVSSTDTQYF. CDR3 bases: TGCGCCAGCAGCTTGGCCGGAGCGGTTTCTAGCACAGATACGCAGTATTTT.

The chain has TRBV19 and TRBJ1-2; 9 positions agree with TRBD1. The CDR3 covers 15 residues. J gave up 4 bases and V 5 bases, and 8 bases lay outside the gene matches. Germline lookup yields CDR1 LNHDA and CDR2 SQIVND (reference sequence). CDR3 in amino acids: CASSGTGYGVYGYTF. CDR3 in DNA: TGTGCCAGTAGTGGGACAGGGTATGGAGTCTATGGCTACACCTTC.

The V and J genes are TRBV27 and TRBJ2-6; tentative D call: TRBD1 (5 bases). CDR3 length: 16 residues. V was clipped by 9 bases and J by 1 base, with 16 bases between them. Germline lookup yields CDR1 MNHEY and CDR2 SMNVEV (reference sequence). CDR3 sequence reads: CARREIRVSGANVLTF. The DNA for the CDR3 is TGTGCCAGGCGCGAGATCAGGGTTTCTGGGGCCAACGTCCTGACTTTC.

There are a few counts of this clone. The chain couples TRBV30 to TRBJ2-2, with D maybe TRBD1 (5 bases). CDR1 is GTSNPN and CDR2 is SVGIG in the germline V gene (reference sequence). This CDR3 is built from 13 residues. As DNA, the CDR3 is TGTGCTTTGAGCAGGGCCGACACCGGGGAGCTGTTTTTT. Translating gives CALSRADTGELFF.

The chain joins TRBV6-5 to TRBJ1-5; D unclear. Trimming shortened V by 6 bases and J by 3 bases, and 15 bases separated the two germline ends. Germline V gene sequence: CDR1 MNHEY, CDR2 SVGAGI. This CDR3 contains 15 residues. DNA for the CDR3: TGTGCCAGCAGACCGATGTGGGGAGACAATCAGCCCCAGCATTTT. Its protein is CASRPMWGDNQPQHF.

The chain combines TRBV30 with TRBJ2-7; no firm D call. The CDR3 runs to 15 residues. V was cut by 2 bases and J by 0 bases, with 14 bases left in between. Germline lookup yields CDR1 GTSNPN and CDR2 SVGIG (reference sequence). This CDR3 reads CAWSQALTSSYEQYF. The CDR3 nucleotides read TGTGCCTGGAGTCAGGCACTGACAAGCTCCTACGAGCAGTACTTC.

The chain combines TRBV5-6 with TRBJ1-2, with TRBD1 identical over 8 bases. The germline V gene has CDR1 SGHDT and CDR2 YYEEEE. J lost 7 bases, V lost 4 bases, and 3 bases had no gene match. The CDR3 is 12 residues long. The chain's CDR3 is CASSPTGVGYTF. The CDR3, as DNA: TGTGCCAGCAGCCCGACAGGGGTTGGCTACACCTTC.

The chain carries TRBV5-1 and TRBJ1-1; TRBD1 aligns across 8 bases. This CDR3 contains 16 residues. The V and J ends lost 4 bases and 1 base, in that order; junction bases with no gene match: 9. Germline lookup yields CDR1 SGHRS and CDR2 YFSETQ. CDR3: CASSRDTGTGNTEAFF. The CDR3 bases are TGCGCCAGCAGCCGCGACACCGGGACAGGGAACACTGAAGCTTTCTTT.